These 17 T cell receptor beta chains share one sample of origin, sequenced in a study of radiotherapy plus CTLA-4 blockade in lung cancer. Profiling relied on immunoSEQ multiplex PCR, and the TCRdb table lists in-frame clones only, not all of them. The sample lists tens of thousands of clones, roughly 77% occurring once. Sequencing used peripheral blood, obtained from a patient treated with radiotherapy plus ipilimumab. These receptors came from a human donor with non-small cell lung cancer who had a complete response to radiotherapy plus ipilimumab.

This sequence joins TRBV4-3 and TRBJ1-4; 10 positions match TRBD1. This CDR3 contains 14 residues. Germline V gene lookup returns CDR1 LGHNA and CDR2 YSLEER. V was pared by 3 bases and J by 7 bases, with 2 bases of the junction left unmatched. DNA of the CDR3: TGCGCCAGCAGCCAGGGACAGGGGAGTGAAAAACTGTTTTTT. Translated, it gives CASSQGQGSEKLFF.

The chain uses TRBV4-1 and TRBJ2-6, with D possibly matching TRBD2 (5 bases). This CDR3 has 20 amino acids. V was pared by 2 bases and J by 0 bases, with 20 bases between. In germline, CDR1 is MGHRA, CDR2 YSYEKL. The DNA of the CDR3 is TGCGCCAGCAGCCAACCCCGGGGAGAGGCTTCGAGCTCTGGGGCCAACGTCCTGACTTTC. It translates to CASSQPRGEASSSGANVLTF.

The V call is TRBV28, the J call TRBJ2-7, with 8 positions matching TRBD1. V lost 6 bases, J lost 0 bases, and 7 bases stayed unmatched. This CDR3 has 15 residues. Germline-derived CDR1 and CDR2 are MDHEN and SYDVKM. CDR3 sequence: CASSRQGSTSYEQYV. Here the CDR3 DNA reads TGTGCCAGCAGCCGACAGGGGTCAACCTCCTACGAGCAGTACGTC.

V gene TRBV5-8 combines with J gene TRBJ1-2; tentatively, D is TRBD1 (6 bases). Germline loops: CDR1 SGHTS, CDR2 YDEGEE. This CDR3 region has 13 residues. V was trimmed by 4 bases and J by 5 bases, leaving 12 bases between them. The CDR3 coding sequence is TGTGCCAGCAGCCTAGACAGGAGATATGGCTACACCTTC. Translation: CASSLDRRYGYTF.

This clone showed up just once. The chain has TRBV5-1 and TRBJ2-7, with D perhaps TRBD1 (7 bases). The CDR3 consists of 15 residues. Trimming pared 0 bases from V and 7 bases from J, leaving 17 bases between. Germline-derived CDR1 and CDR2 are SGHRS and YFSETQ. As DNA, the CDR3 is TGCGCCAGCAGCTTGGGTTCAGGGGGGATTCGGGAGCAGTACGTC. This encodes CASSLGSGGIREQYV.

The gene calls are TRBV11-3 and TRBJ1-1; no definite D call. This CDR3 has 13 amino acids. CDR1 SGHNT and CDR2 YENEEA come from the germline V gene. V lost 8 bases and J 1 base, leaving 11 bases between the germline ends. Written as DNA, the CDR3 is TGTGCCAGCGGAGAGCCGGAGAACACTGAAGCTTTCTTT. Translating gives CASGEPENTEAFF.

The chain has TRBV7-2 and TRBJ1-6, with TRBD1 identical over 9 bases. This CDR3 has 15 residues. With V trimmed by 5 bases and J by 7 bases, 6 bases remained unmatched. CDR1 SGHTA and CDR2 FQGNSA come from the germline V gene. CDR3 nucleotides: TGTGCCAGCAGCCTAGGGACAGGGCAAAATTCACCCCTCCACTTT. Its translation is CASSLGTGQNSPLHF.

This clone has a single count. The chain employs TRBV7-9 and TRBJ2-7; TRBD1 matches 9 bases. The CDR3 consists of 15 residues. The V gene's germline CDR1 is SEHNR and CDR2 FQNEAQ (reference sequence). The V and J ends lost 2 bases and 2 bases, in that order; junction bases with no gene match: 4. The CDR3 nucleotides are TGTGCCAGCAGCTTATTTGGGACAGGGCCCTACGAGCAGTACTTC. It codes for CASSLFGTGPYEQYF.

The rearrangement links TRBV10-1 to TRBJ2-2, with 13 nucleotides matching TRBD2. The CDR3 runs 15 residues. From germline, CDR1 is WNHNN and CDR2 SYGVQD (reference sequence). J was trimmed by 7 bases and V by 5 bases; bases with no gene match: 4. The CDR3 loop reads CASSRTSGSIGELFF. CDR3 coding DNA: TGCGCCAGCAGTCGGACTAGCGGGAGTATCGGGGAGCTGTTTTTT.

The chain employs TRBV7-9 and TRBJ2-1; TRBD1 aligns across 10 bases. CDR3 length equals 14 residues. V was pared by 6 bases and J by 7 bases, with 6 bases of the junction left unmatched. Germline-derived CDR1 and CDR2 are SEHNR and FQNEAQ (reference sequence). For the CDR3, the DNA is TGTGCCAGCAGACGGACAGGGGGGTTGAATGAGCAGTTCTTC. It encodes CASRRTGGLNEQFF.

This chain uses TRBV7-8 with TRBJ1-3; no clear D gene. Per germline, CDR1 SGHVS and CDR2 FQNEAQ. The V end was cut by 1 base, the J end by 1 base, with 5 bases between. CDR3 length: 14 amino acids. This CDR3 reads CASSLGGSGNTIYF. Written as DNA, the CDR3 is TGTGCCAGCAGCTTAGGAGGTTCTGGAAACACCATATATTTT.

The rearrangement uses TRBV5-6 and TRBJ2-5, with D perhaps matching TRBD1 (6 bases). The length of the CDR3 is 15 residues. The germline gives CDR1 SGHDT, CDR2 YYEEEE. Trimming removed 6 bases from V and 4 bases from J, with 19 bases in between. The DNA for the CDR3 is TGTGCCAGCACCCTGGGGGCAGGTGAGAGAGAGACCCAGTACTTC. This codes for CASTLGAGERETQYF.

The rearrangement uses TRBV4-3 and TRBJ2-1; 12 bases align to TRBD1. The ends lost 4 bases at V and 8 bases at J; junction bases unmatched: 3. The CDR3 runs to 14 residues. Germline V CDR1 and CDR2: LGHNA, YSLEER. CDR3 region: CASSPGQGAYEQFF. CDR3 DNA sequence: TGCGCCAGCAGCCCGGGACAGGGGGCTTATGAGCAGTTCTTC.

The chain is built from TRBV19 and TRBJ1-5, with D perhaps TRBD1 (5 bases). The CDR3 is made up of 16 amino acids. The germline V and J ends were trimmed by 1 base and 0 bases, with 10 bases remaining between them. CDR1 LNHDA and CDR2 SQIVND come from the germline V gene (reference sequence). The CDR3 nucleotides are TGTGCCAGTAGTATAGTAGGGACTAATAGCAATCAGCCCCAGCATTTT. It translates to CASSIVGTNSNQPQHF.

The chain employs TRBV30 and TRBJ2-5, with D maybe TRBD2 (6 bases). V lost 3 bases to trimming and J lost 7 bases, with 21 bases between them. Germline loops: CDR1 GTSNPN, CDR2 SVGIG (reference sequence). The CDR3 loop spans 15 amino acids. The CDR3 sequence: CAWRQKTSSRGTQYF. The CDR3 bases are TGTGCCTGGAGGCAGAAGACTAGTAGCCGGGGGACCCAGTACTTC. The whole variable domain, filled in from reference TRBV30 and TRBJ2-5, reads SQTIHQWPATLVQPVGSPLSLECTVEGTSNPNLYWYRQAAGRGLQLLFYSVGIGQISSEVPQNLSASRPQDRQFILSSKKLLLSDSGFYLCAWRQKTSSRGTQYFGPGTRLLVL.

The sample holds a few counts of this clone. The chain carries TRBV6-1 and TRBJ1-4, with TRBD1 matching over 7 bases. CDR3 size: 15 residues. Per the germline V gene, CDR1 is MNHNS and CDR2 is SASEGT. J was trimmed by 3 bases and V by 5 bases; bases with no gene match: 6. CDR3 sequence (DNA): TGTGCCAGCAGTACCACGGGACAGTCTAATGAAAAACTGTTTTTT. This gives the protein CASSTTGQSNEKLFF.

The chain employs TRBV6-1 and TRBJ2-7; 12 bases are shared with TRBD2. The CDR3 totals 15 residues. Trimming removed 3 bases from V and 6 bases from J; junction bases left unmatched: 6. From germline, CDR1 is MNHNS and CDR2 SASEGT. In DNA, the CDR3 is TGTGCCAGCAGTGATTCTAGCGGGGGGGCCGGCGAGCAGTACTTC. This gives the protein CASSDSSGGAGEQYF.